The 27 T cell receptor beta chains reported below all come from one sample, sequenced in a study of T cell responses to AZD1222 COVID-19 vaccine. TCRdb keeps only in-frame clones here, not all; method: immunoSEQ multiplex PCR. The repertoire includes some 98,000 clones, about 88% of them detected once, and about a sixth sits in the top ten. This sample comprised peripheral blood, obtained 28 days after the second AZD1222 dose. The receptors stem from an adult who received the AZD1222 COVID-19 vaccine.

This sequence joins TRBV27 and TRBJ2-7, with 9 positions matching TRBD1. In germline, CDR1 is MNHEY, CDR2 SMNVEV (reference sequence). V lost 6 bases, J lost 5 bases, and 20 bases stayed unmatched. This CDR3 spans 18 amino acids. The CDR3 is CASRLYSPPGQGFHEQYF. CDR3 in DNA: TGTGCCAGCAGACTTTACAGCCCCCCGGGACAGGGTTTCCACGAGCAGTACTTC.

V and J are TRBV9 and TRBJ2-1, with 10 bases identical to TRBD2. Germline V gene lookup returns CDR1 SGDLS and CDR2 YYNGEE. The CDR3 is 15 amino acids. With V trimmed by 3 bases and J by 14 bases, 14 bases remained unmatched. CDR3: CASSAGTSDAECKFF. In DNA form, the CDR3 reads TGTGCCAGCAGCGCAGGGACTAGCGATGCCGAGTGTAAGTTCTTC.

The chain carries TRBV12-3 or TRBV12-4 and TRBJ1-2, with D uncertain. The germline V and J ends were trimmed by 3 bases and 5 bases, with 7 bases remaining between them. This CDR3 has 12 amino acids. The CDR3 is CASSFPEYGYTF. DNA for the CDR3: TGTGCCAGCAGTTTTCCTGAATATGGCTACACCTTC.

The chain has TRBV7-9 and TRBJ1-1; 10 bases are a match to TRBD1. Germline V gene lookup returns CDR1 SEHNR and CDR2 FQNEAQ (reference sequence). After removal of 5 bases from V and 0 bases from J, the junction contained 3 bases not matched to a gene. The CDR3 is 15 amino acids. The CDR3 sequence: CASSMGQGMNTEAFF. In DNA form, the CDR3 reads TGTGCCAGCAGCATGGGACAGGGGATGAACACTGAAGCTTTCTTT. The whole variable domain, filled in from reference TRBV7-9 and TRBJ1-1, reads DTGVSQNPRHKITKRGQNVTFRCDPISEHNRLYWYRQTLGQGPEFLTYFQNEAQLEKSRLLSDRFSAERPKGSFSTLEIQRTEQGDSAMYLCASSMGQGMNTEAFFGQGTRLTVV.

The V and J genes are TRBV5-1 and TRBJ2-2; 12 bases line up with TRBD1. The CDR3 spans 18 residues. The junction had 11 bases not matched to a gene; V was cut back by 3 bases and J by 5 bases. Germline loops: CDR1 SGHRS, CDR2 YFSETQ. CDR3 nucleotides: TGCGCCAGCAGCTCCGAACCCAGGGACAGGGGGCTAACCGGGGAGCTGTTTTTT. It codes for CASSSEPRDRGLTGELFF.

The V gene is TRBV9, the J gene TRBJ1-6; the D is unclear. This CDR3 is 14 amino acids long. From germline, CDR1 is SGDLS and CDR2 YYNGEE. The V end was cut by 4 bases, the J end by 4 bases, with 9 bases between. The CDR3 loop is CASSPLLYNSPLHF. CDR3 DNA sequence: TGTGCCAGCAGCCCGCTATTATATAATTCACCCCTCCACTTT.

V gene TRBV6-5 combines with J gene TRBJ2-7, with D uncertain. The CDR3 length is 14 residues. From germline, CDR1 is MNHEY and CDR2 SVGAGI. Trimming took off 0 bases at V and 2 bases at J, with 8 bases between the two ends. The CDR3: CASSYSGTAYEQYF. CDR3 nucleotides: TGTGCCAGCAGTTACTCGGGTACAGCCTACGAGCAGTACTTC.

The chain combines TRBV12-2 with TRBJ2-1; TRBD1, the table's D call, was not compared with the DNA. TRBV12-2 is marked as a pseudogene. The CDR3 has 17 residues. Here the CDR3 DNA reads TGTGCAAGTCGCTTAGTTTCGCGGGACAGGGTATACAATGAGCAGTTCTTC. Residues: CASRLVSRDRVYNEQFF.

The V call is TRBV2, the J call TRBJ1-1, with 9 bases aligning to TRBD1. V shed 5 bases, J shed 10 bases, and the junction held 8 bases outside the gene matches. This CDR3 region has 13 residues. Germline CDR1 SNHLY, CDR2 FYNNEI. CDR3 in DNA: TGTGCCAGCAGTCAAAGGGGACAGGGTAGAGCTTTCTTT. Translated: CASSQRGQGRAFF.

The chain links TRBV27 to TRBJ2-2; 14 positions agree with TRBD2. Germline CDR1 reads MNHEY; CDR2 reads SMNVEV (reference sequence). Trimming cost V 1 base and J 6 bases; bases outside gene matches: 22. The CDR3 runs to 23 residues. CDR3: CASSLWVPRTVLKTSGRAGELFF. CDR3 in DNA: TGTGCCAGCAGTTTATGGGTACCCCGCACAGTTCTAAAGACTAGCGGGAGGGCCGGGGAGCTGTTTTTT.

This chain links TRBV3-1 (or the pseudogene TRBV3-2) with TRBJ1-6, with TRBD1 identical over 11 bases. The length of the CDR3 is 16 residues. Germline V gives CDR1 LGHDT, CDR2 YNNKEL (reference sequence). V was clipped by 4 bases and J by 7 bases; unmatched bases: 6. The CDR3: CASSRTGGRENSPLHF. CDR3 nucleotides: TGTGCCAGCAGCCGGACAGGGGGCCGGGAGAATTCACCCCTCCACTTT.

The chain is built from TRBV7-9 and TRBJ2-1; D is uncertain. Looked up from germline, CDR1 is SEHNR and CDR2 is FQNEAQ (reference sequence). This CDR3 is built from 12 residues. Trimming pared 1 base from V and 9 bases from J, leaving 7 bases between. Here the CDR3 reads CASSLGRPEQFF. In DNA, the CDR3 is TGTGCCAGCAGCTTAGGCAGGCCTGAGCAGTTCTTC. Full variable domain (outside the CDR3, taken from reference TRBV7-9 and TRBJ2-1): DTGVSQNPRHKITKRGQNVTFRCDPISEHNRLYWYRQTLGQGPEFLTYFQNEAQLEKSRLLSDRFSAERPKGSFSTLEIQRTEQGDSAMYLCASSLGRPEQFFGPGTRLTVL.

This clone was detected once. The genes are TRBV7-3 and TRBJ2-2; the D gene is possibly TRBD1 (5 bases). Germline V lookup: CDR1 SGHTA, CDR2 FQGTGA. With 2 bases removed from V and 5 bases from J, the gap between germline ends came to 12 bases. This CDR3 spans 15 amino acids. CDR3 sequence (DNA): TGTGCCAGCAGCTTATACAGGATAGGTACCGGGGAGCTGTTTTTT. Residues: CASSLYRIGTGELFF.

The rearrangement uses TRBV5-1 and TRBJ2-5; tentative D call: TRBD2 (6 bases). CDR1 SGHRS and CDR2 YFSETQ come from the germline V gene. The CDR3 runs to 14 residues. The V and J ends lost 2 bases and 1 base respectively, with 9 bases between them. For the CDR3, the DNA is TGCGCCAGCAGCTTAGGCGGGGCCCAAGAGACCCAGTACTTC. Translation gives CASSLGGAQETQYF.

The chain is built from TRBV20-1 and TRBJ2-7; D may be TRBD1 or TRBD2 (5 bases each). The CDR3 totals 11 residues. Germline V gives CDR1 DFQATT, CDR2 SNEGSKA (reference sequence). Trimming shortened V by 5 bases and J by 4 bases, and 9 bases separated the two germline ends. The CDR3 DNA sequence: TGCAGTGCTGGGACCTTGTACGAGCAGTACTTC. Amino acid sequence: CSAGTLYEQYF.

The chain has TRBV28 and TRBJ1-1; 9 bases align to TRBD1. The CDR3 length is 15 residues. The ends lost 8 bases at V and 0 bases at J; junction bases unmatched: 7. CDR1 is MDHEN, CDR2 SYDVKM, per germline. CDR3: CASFLTGGLNTEAFF. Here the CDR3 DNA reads TGTGCCAGCTTCCTGACAGGGGGTTTGAACACTGAAGCTTTCTTT.

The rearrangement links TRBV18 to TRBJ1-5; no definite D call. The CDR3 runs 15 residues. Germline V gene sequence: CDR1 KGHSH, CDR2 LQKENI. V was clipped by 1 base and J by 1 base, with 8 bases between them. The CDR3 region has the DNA TGTGCCAGCTCACCACGTGAGGGAAGCAATCAGCCCCAGCATTTT. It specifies CASSPREGSNQPQHF.

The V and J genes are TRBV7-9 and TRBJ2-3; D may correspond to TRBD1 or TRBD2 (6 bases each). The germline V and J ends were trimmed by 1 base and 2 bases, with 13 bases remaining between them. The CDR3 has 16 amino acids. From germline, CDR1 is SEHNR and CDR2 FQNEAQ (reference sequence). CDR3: CASSLVRGAHTDTQYF. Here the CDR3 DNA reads TGTGCCAGCAGCTTAGTAAGGGGGGCCCACACAGATACGCAGTATTTT.

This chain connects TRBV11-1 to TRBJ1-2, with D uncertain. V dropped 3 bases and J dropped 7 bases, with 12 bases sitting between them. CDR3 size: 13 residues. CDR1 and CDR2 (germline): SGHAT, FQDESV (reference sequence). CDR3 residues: CASSFWGEGGYTF. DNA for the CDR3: TGTGCCAGCAGCTTTTGGGGAGAGGGTGGCTACACCTTC.

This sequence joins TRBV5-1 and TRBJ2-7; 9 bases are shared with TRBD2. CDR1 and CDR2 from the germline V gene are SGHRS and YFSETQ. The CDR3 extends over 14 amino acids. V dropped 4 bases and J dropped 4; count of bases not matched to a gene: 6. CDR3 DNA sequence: TGCGCCAGCAGCCCTATGACTAGCGGTTACGAGCAGTACTTC. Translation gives CASSPMTSGYEQYF.

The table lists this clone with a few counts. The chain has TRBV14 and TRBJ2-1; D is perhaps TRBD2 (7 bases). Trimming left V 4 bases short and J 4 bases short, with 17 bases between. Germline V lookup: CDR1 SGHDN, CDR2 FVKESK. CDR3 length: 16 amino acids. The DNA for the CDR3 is TGTGCCAGCAGCCGAAAAGGGGGGGGACATTACAATGAGCAGTTCTTC. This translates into CASSRKGGGHYNEQFF.

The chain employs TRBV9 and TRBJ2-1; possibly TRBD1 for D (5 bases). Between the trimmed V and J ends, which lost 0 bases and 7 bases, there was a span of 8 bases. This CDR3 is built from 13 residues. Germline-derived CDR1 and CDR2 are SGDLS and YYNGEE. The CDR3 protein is CASSVVGVNEQFF. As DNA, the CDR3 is TGTGCCAGCAGCGTAGTAGGGGTAAATGAGCAGTTCTTC.

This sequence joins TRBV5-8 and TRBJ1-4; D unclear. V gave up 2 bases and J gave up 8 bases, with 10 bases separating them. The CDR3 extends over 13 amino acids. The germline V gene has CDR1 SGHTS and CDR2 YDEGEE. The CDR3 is CASSFQAREKLFF. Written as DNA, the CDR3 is TGTGCCAGCAGCTTTCAAGCGAGGGAAAAACTGTTTTTT. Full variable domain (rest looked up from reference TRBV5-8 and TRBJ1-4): EAGVTQSPTHLIKTRGQQATLRCSPISGHTSVYWYQQALGLGLQFLLWYDEGEERNRGNFPPRFSGRQFPNYSSELNVNALELEDSALYLCASSFQAREKLFFGSGTQLSVL.

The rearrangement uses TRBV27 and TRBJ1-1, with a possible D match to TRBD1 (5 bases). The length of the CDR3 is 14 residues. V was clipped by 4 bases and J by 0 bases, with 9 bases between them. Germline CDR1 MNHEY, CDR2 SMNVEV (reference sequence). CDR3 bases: TGTGCCAGCAGTTACGCAGGGCTGAACACTGAAGCTTTCTTT. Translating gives CASSYAGLNTEAFF.

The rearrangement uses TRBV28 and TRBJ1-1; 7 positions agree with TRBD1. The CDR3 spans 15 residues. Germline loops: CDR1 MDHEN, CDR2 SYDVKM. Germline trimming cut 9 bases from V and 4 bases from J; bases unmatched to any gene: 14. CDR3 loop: CASLGEGAPGTEAFF. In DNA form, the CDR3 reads TGTGCCAGTTTAGGGGAGGGGGCGCCGGGCACTGAAGCTTTCTTT.

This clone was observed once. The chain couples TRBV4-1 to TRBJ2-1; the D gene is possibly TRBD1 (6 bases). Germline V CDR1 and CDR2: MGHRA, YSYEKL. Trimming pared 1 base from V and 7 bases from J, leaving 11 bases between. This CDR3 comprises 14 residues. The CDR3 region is CASSQAPQGNEQFF. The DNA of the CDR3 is TGCGCCAGCAGCCAAGCCCCCCAGGGGAATGAGCAGTTCTTC.

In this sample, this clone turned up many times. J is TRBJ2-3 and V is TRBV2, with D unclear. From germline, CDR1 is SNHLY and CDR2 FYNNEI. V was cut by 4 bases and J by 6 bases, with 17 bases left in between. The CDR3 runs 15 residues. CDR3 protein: CASSVGGTELDTQYF. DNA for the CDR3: TGTGCCAGCAGTGTGGGCGGAACTGAGCTCGATACGCAGTATTTT.